This T cell receptor (beta chain) appears in the sequencing data of a study of low-dose radiotherapy and immunotherapy resistance in tumors. Germline CDR1 reads KGHSH; CDR2 reads LQKENI. V dropped 4 bases and J dropped 6 bases, with 9 bases sitting between them. The CDR3 covers 13 residues. TRAV- and TRBV-specific primers were used for first-strand cDNA, which covered alpha and beta chains. A constant-region primer paired with the V-primer adapter amplified TCRs over 20 PCR cycles. In TCRdb, the reads were re-called with MiXCR into one record per CDR3 protein. The sample records about 84,000 distinct CDR3 sequences, less than 20% being singletons. The sample's time point: after trial treatment. Treatment described: LDRT plus nivolumab, ipilimumab, low-dose cyclophosphamide and aspirin (RACIN trial). Inclusion covered patients whose advanced solid tumors lacked tumor-infiltrating lymphocytes. This clonotype was recorded at least ten times.

The source of this sequence is a male donor with prostate cancer. The rearrangement links TRBV18 to TRBJ2-2, with D possibly TRBD2 on 6 matching bases. Material: PBMCs, obtained after low-dose radiotherapy plus immunotherapy. The CDR3 region is CASSRGGAGELFF. The CDR3 DNA sequence: TGTGCCAGCTCACGCGGAGGGGCCGGGGAGCTGTTTTTT. Full variable domain (outside the CDR3, taken from reference TRBV18 and TRBJ2-2): NAGVMQNPRHLVRRRGQEARLRCSPMKGHSHVYWYRQLPEEGLKFMVYLQKENIIDESGMPKERFSAEFPKEGPSILRIQQVVRGDSAAYFCASSRGGAGELFFGEGSRLTVL.